Listed here are 9 T cell receptor beta chains from one sample, sequenced in a study of cytomegalovirus exposure and HLA in healthy donors. Vbeta (60) and Jbeta (13) primers were used in the PCR. Sequencing used immunoSEQ multiplex PCR; TCRdb keeps in-frame clones, though not all of them. This sample has 100,000 to 150,000 clones, with roughly 80% found just once. Sequenced input: PBMCs. These receptor sequences come from a middle-aged man in good health and CMV-seronegative.

V gene TRBV28 combines with J gene TRBJ1-4; TRBD1 might be the D (5 bases). The CDR3 sequence is 14 residues long. Trimming took 5 bases from V and 11 from J, leaving 18 bases between them. The germline V gene has CDR1 MDHEN and CDR2 SYDVKM. The CDR3 spells CASSPTGRPGKLFF. DNA for the CDR3: TGTGCCAGCAGTCCCACAGGACGACCCGGGAAACTGTTTTTT.

The chain is built from TRBV7-9 and TRBJ2-4; TRBD1 might be the D (5 bases). Germline CDR1 is SEHNR and CDR2 is FQNEAQ (reference sequence). Between the trimmed V and J ends, which lost 4 bases and 2 bases, there was a span of 12 bases. This CDR3 spans 15 amino acids. CDR3 sequence reads: CASSSHDRTKNIQYF. The CDR3 DNA reads TGTGCCAGCAGCTCGCATGACAGAACCAAAAACATTCAGTACTTC.

This sequence joins TRBV4-1 and TRBJ2-5, with TRBD1 matching over 7 bases. V dropped 4 bases and J dropped 4; count of bases not matched to a gene: 6. The CDR3 consists of 14 residues. CDR1 MGHRA and CDR2 YSYEKL come from the germline V gene. The CDR3 here is CASSPLGGVETQYF. DNA of the CDR3: TGCGCCAGCAGCCCCCTAGGGGGCGTAGAGACCCAGTACTTC.

The chain uses TRBV27 and TRBJ2-1, with 8 nucleotides matching TRBD1. This CDR3 is 16 amino acids long. Germline values: CDR1 MNHEY, CDR2 SMNVEV (reference sequence). After removal of 3 bases from V and 8 bases from J, the junction contained 12 bases not matched to a gene. CDR3 protein: CASSLEQGVGGHEQFF. The CDR3 coding sequence is TGTGCCAGCAGTTTGGAACAGGGGGTGGGTGGGCATGAGCAGTTCTTC.

The DNA of the CDR3 is TGCGCCAGCAGCTCGACTAGCGGGGCGCTCTCCTACAATGAGCAGTTCTTC. Encoded protein: CASSSTSGALSYNEQFF. This chain connects TRBV5-1 to TRBJ2-1; TRBD2 aligns across 11 bases. With V trimmed by 3 bases and J by 0 bases, 5 bases remained unmatched. The germline V gene has CDR1 SGHRS and CDR2 YFSETQ. The CDR3 length is 17 residues. Filled out from reference TRBV5-1 and TRBJ2-1, the complete variable domain reads KAGVTQTPRYLIKTRGQQVTLSCSPISGHRSVSWYQQTPGQGLQFLFEYFSETQRNKGNFPGRFSGRQFSNSRSEMNVSTLELGDSALYLCASSSTSGALSYNEQFFGPGTRLTVL.

This clone was seen a handful of times. At one boundary the junction diverges from the germline segment, which might be a read error. The chain has TRBV7-9 and TRBJ2-1; D unresolved. Per germline, CDR1 SEHNR and CDR2 FQNEAQ (reference sequence). This CDR3 comprises 12 residues. The CDR3 is CSSSFLSNEQFF. CDR3 bases: TGTTCCAGCAGCTTTCTTTCCAATGAGCAGTTCTTC.

The chain recombines TRBV28 with TRBJ2-5, with 9 bases that match TRBD2. The germline V gene has CDR1 MDHEN and CDR2 SYDVKM. The junction had 14 bases not matched to a gene; V was cut back by 3 bases and J by 9 bases. This CDR3 comprises 16 residues. Here the CDR3 reads CASSFHRLADQAAQYF. DNA of the CDR3: TGTGCCAGCAGTTTTCACCGACTAGCGGACCAAGCGGCCCAGTACTTC.

The rearrangement joins TRBV5-6 to TRBJ2-7, with TRBD1 matching over 11 bases. The germline CDR1 and CDR2 sequences are SGHDT and YYEEEE. The CDR3 extends over 14 amino acids. Trimming at V came to 4 bases and at J to 4 bases, leaving 4 bases not matched to a gene. The CDR3 bases are TGTGCCAGCAGCCCAGGACAGGGGGCGTACGAGCAGTACTTC. This codes for CASSPGQGAYEQYF.

This chain connects TRBV27 to TRBJ2-7; D might be TRBD1 (6 bases). The germline V gene has CDR1 MNHEY and CDR2 SMNVEV (reference sequence). V was pared by 6 bases and J by 2 bases, with 17 bases between. The CDR3 extends over 15 amino acids. CDR3 residues: CASRPNRVTTYEQYF. CDR3 in DNA: TGTGCCAGCAGACCTAACAGGGTAACAACCTACGAGCAGTACTTC.